The 5 T cell receptor beta chains reported below all come from one sample, sequenced in a study of Graves' ophthalmopathy and Graves' hyperthyroidism. RNA transcripts provided the template for amplifying TCR beta CDR3 regions. An opening RT-PCR round employed HTBI primers and preceded a second-round multiplex PCR. TCRdb called the multiplex PCR reads again in MiXCR, with one record for every CDR3 protein. The table lists 450,000 or so distinct CDR3 sequences, roughly 14% of them singletons, with about 9.4% in the top ten. Material: blood. Source of these receptors: a woman aged 30 to 39 with Graves' ophthalmopathy.

The count of this clonotype is one. A much bigger clone sits one base away, suggesting this may be a read error. This chain uses TRBV27 with TRBJ2-7, with TRBD2 as a possible D gene (5 bases). V lost 1 base and J 3 bases, leaving 13 bases between the germline ends. CDR3 length equals 15 residues. Germline assignment: CDR1 MNHEY and CDR2 SMNVEV (reference sequence). Here the CDR3 reads CASSLWSTNIYEQYF. The CDR3 bases are TGTGCCAGCAGTTTATGGTCGACTAATATCTACGAGCAGTACTTC.

This clonotype was observed many times. The chain uses TRBV12-3 or TRBV12-4 and TRBJ1-1; D gene unclear. The CDR3 has 13 amino acids. Deletions cut 5 bases from V and 0 bases from J, with 7 bases between. DNA for the CDR3: TGTGCCAGCAGTGTTACTATGAACACTGAAGCTTTCTTT. Encoded protein: CASSVTMNTEAFF.

This clonotype was detected ten times or more. This may come from a read error, since a much larger clone is one base off. This chain links TRBV7-8 with TRBJ2-5; 8 bases map to TRBD1. The CDR3 contains 14 residues. Germline-derived CDR1 and CDR2 are SGHVS and FQNEAQ. The CDR3 sequence is CASSGRQGQETKYF. The DNA for the CDR3 is TGTGCCAGCAGCGGGCGACAGGGGCAAGAGACCAAGTACTTC.

The sample holds many counts of this clonotype. The V gene is TRBV20-1, the J gene TRBJ2-7, with D maybe TRBD2 (6 bases). Trimming removed 5 bases from V and 3 bases from J, with 20 bases in between. CDR3 size: 15 residues. Germline CDR1 DFQATT, CDR2 SNEGSKA (reference sequence). This CDR3 is CSAPDRRGSGYEQYF. The CDR3 DNA is TGCAGTGCTCCTGATAGGAGGGGATCGGGCTACGAGCAGTACTTC.

The sample holds many counts of this clonotype. This chain uses TRBV6-5 with TRBJ2-5; D is undetermined. Per germline, CDR1 MNHEY and CDR2 SVGAGI. V was pared by 2 bases and J by 1 base, with 5 bases between. This CDR3 region has 13 residues. The CDR3, as DNA: TGTGCCAGCAGTTACGGGGTCCAAGAGACCCAGTACTTC. Protein product: CASSYGVQETQYF.